These 14 T cell receptor beta chains were all obtained from the same sample, sequenced in a study of blood T cell repertoires in COVID-19. TCRdb keeps only in-frame clones here, not all; method: immunoSEQ multiplex PCR. The data hold about 64,000 clones, with around 90% observed a single time. Sequencing input: peripheral blood. Receptor source: a woman aged 80 or over with active COVID-19.

This clone was counted a few times. The chain links TRBV28 to TRBJ2-5; 15 positions agree with TRBD2. CDR3 length: 16 residues. V was clipped by 7 bases and J by 2 bases; unmatched bases: 5. Germline CDR1 MDHEN, CDR2 SYDVKM. CDR3 nucleotides: TGTGCCAGCAATAGGGGGACTAGCGGGGGGCAAGAGACCCAGTACTTC. Its translation is CASNRGTSGGQETQYF.

This clone was detected only once. The V gene is TRBV27, the J gene TRBJ2-7; tentatively, D is TRBD1 (6 bases). Between the trimmed V and J ends, which lost 5 bases and 0 bases, there was a span of 11 bases. This CDR3 comprises 14 residues. Germline CDR1 and CDR2: MNHEY and SMNVEV (reference sequence). CDR3 coding DNA: TGTGCCAGCAGTCCAGGGGAGAGCTCCTACGAGCAGTACGTC. Encoded protein: CASSPGESSYEQYV.

The chain is built from TRBV28 and TRBJ1-6, with 8 bases aligning to TRBD1. Germline V gives CDR1 MDHEN, CDR2 SYDVKM. Trimming cost V 2 bases and J 4 bases; bases outside gene matches: 1. The CDR3 is made up of 15 amino acids. Here the CDR3 reads CASSLRQGYNSPLHF. The CDR3 nucleotides are TGTGCCAGCAGTTTACGACAGGGGTATAATTCACCCCTCCACTTT.

The chain has TRBV12-2 and TRBJ2-7; the table's D call, TRBD1, has no DNA check behind it. TRBV12-2 is flagged as a pseudogene. The CDR3 length is 13 residues. The CDR3 sequence: CASRIGQGGQQYV. The CDR3 DNA reads as TGTGCAAGTCGCATTGGACAGGGAGGGCAGCAGTACGTC.

V is TRBV2 and J is TRBJ2-2, with 9 nucleotides matching TRBD1. With V trimmed by 1 base and J by 5 bases, 2 bases remained unmatched. The germline V gene has CDR1 SNHLY and CDR2 FYNNEI. The CDR3 extends over 15 amino acids. CDR3 residues: CASSEVGQGTGELFF. The CDR3 DNA is TGTGCCAGCAGTGAAGTTGGACAGGGGACCGGGGAGCTGTTTTTT.

This chain uses TRBV6-5 with TRBJ1-6; D is uncertain. Between the trimmed V and J ends, which lost 8 bases and 7 bases, there was a span of 9 bases. Germline V CDR1 and CDR2: MNHEY, SVGAGI. This CDR3 contains 12 residues. Here the CDR3 DNA reads TGTGCCAGCTTAGGGAGAAATTCACCCCTCCACTTT. Amino acid sequence: CASLGRNSPLHF.

The rearrangement links TRBV28 to TRBJ2-5; D might be TRBD1 (6 bases). Germline V CDR1 and CDR2: MDHEN, SYDVKM. The CDR3 sequence is 15 residues long. The V end lost 3 bases, the J end lost 0 bases, and 11 bases lay between the germline ends. CDR3 loop: CASSLGGQYQETQYF. CDR3 DNA: TGTGCCAGCAGTTTGGGCGGACAGTACCAAGAGACCCAGTACTTC. Complete variable domain (other parts from reference TRBV28 and TRBJ2-5): DVKVTQSSRYLVKRTGEKVFLECVQDMDHENMFWYRQDPGLGLRLIYFSYDVKMKEKGDIPEGYSVSREKKERFSLILESASTNQTSMYLCASSLGGQYQETQYFGPGTRLLVL.

This chain links TRBV30 with TRBJ2-4, with 7 bases aligning to TRBD2. CDR3 length: 15 residues. V lost 2 bases, J lost 8 bases, and 12 bases stayed unmatched. Germline assignment: CDR1 GTSNPN and CDR2 SVGIG (reference sequence). CDR3 sequence: CAWSKAGSLPDIQYF. The CDR3 DNA sequence: TGTGCCTGGAGTAAAGCGGGAAGCTTACCGGACATTCAGTACTTC.

The chain uses TRBV5-1 and TRBJ2-1, with 7 bases matching TRBD1. Germline V lookup: CDR1 SGHRS, CDR2 YFSETQ. CDR3 length equals 14 residues. J lost 4 bases, V lost 4 bases, and 5 bases had no gene match. CDR3 loop: CASSPDRDYNEQFF. CDR3 in DNA: TGCGCCAGCAGCCCCGACAGGGATTACAATGAGCAGTTCTTC.

The chain recombines TRBV18 with TRBJ2-1, with 10 bases fitting TRBD2. CDR1 is KGHSH and CDR2 is LQKENI in the germline V gene. The ends lost 3 bases at V and 10 bases at J; junction bases unmatched: 6. This CDR3 has 14 residues. In nucleotides, the CDR3 is TGTGCCAGCTCACCTGGGACTAGCGTGAACGAGCAGTTCTTC. Translated: CASSPGTSVNEQFF.

This chain connects TRBV6-4 to TRBJ2-7; possibly TRBD1 for D (5 bases). CDR1 and CDR2 (germline): MRHNA, SNTAGT. Trimming stripped 8 bases from V and 1 base from J, with 15 bases between. This CDR3 is built from 14 residues. In DNA, the CDR3 is TGTGCCAGCCTTGATACCAGGGTGTCCTACGAGCAGTACGTC. Its protein product is CASLDTRVSYEQYV.

The chain employs TRBV7-2 and TRBJ2-2; 9 bases agree with TRBD1. Germline lookup yields CDR1 SGHTA and CDR2 FQGNSA. V dropped 5 bases and J dropped 7; count of bases not matched to a gene: 8. This CDR3 region has 15 residues. The CDR3 DNA is TGTGCCAGCAGCCGGAGACAGGGGGATGGCGGGGAGCTGTTTTTT. It yields the protein CASSRRQGDGGELFF.

The chain recombines TRBV7-9 with TRBJ1-4, with D uncertain. The V gene lost 5 bases and the J gene lost 8 bases, with 18 bases spanning the gap. There are 15 residues in the CDR3. Germline V lookup: CDR1 SEHNR, CDR2 FQNEAQ (reference sequence). The CDR3 bases are TGTGCCAGCAGCGAAATTCCCACGGAGGGCGAAAAACTGTTTTTT. Its translation is CASSEIPTEGEKLFF.

This clone turned up a few times. The CDR3 reads CASSETGGLYNSPLHF. CDR3 bases: TGTGCCAGCAGTGAGACAGGGGGCCTGTATAATTCACCCCTCCACTTT. The chain couples TRBV6-1 to TRBJ1-6; 10 bases agree with TRBD1. With 3 bases clipped from V and 4 bases from J, the junction kept 3 bases outside the gene matches. Germline V CDR1 and CDR2: MNHNS, SASEGT. The CDR3 totals 16 residues.